The 2 T cell receptor beta chains reported below all come from one sample, sequenced in a study of PD-1 blockade in classical Hodgkin lymphoma. Some clones are missing from TCRdb's copy, which holds only in-frame ones; the method was immunoSEQ multiplex PCR. Of approximately 70,000 clones listed, about 94% are singletons. Described time point: newly diagnosed, previously untreated cHL patient sample. What was sequenced was peripheral blood mononuclear cells (PBMCs). The receptors shown here come from a human donor with classical Hodgkin lymphoma.

The rearrangement uses TRBV10-3 and TRBJ1-5; D is uncertain. V was shortened by 3 bases and J by 0 bases, with 24 bases between the two germline ends. This CDR3 spans 20 amino acids. Germline assignment: CDR1 ENHRY and CDR2 SYGVKD. The CDR3 sequence is CAISDSPGSGLAYSNQPQHF. CDR3 coding DNA: TGTGCCATCAGTGACTCCCCGGGGTCTGGTCTTGCCTATAGCAATCAGCCCCAGCATTTT.

This chain joins TRBV10-3 and TRBJ2-3, with D tentatively TRBD1 or TRBD2 (6 bases each). The V gene lost 10 bases and the J gene lost 1 base, with 9 bases spanning the gap. This CDR3 spans 12 amino acids. The germline V gene encodes CDR1 ENHRY and CDR2 SYGVKD. The CDR3 reads CATGGGTDTQYF. CDR3 bases: TGTGCCACCGGGGGCGGCACAGATACGCAGTATTTT.